What follows are 27 T cell receptor beta chains derived from one specimen sequenced in a study of a mutant IDH1 vaccine in newly diagnosed glioma. Which antigens these TCRs recognize remains unknown. Regarding time point: week 23, last vaccination. Vaccination used 300 ug of mutant IDH1 20-mer peptide per dose, with topical imiquimod. Only in-frame clones appear in the TCRdb table, and some are missing; sequencing was by immunoSEQ multiplex PCR. This sample has 25,000 to 30,000 clones, with around 80% found just once. The sample in question was PBMCs, obtained from a glioma patient whose treatment included an IDH1 peptide vaccine. These receptors came from a woman aged 30 to 39 with glioma.

This clone was seen a handful of times. The chain recombines TRBV30 with TRBJ1-2; a possible D gene is TRBD1 (5 bases). With 2 bases removed from V and 5 bases from J, the gap between germline ends came to 15 bases. CDR1 and CDR2 (germline): GTSNPN, SVGIG (reference sequence). The CDR3 consists of 14 residues. The CDR3, as DNA: TGTGCCTGGAGTCGGTTGGGTGGGACTTATGGCTACACCTTC. Translation gives CAWSRLGGTYGYTF.

This chain joins TRBV30 and TRBJ2-1; 7 nucleotides match TRBD2. Germline V lookup: CDR1 GTSNPN, CDR2 SVGIG (reference sequence). V was clipped by 0 bases and J by 7 bases; unmatched bases: 12. The CDR3 sequence is 16 residues long. The CDR3 reads CAWSVSGRGGGNEQFF. DNA for the CDR3: TGTGCCTGGAGTGTCTCGGGCCGTGGCGGGGGAAATGAGCAGTTCTTC. Using reference TRBV30 and TRBJ2-1 for the parts outside the CDR3, the full variable domain is SQTIHQWPATLVQPVGSPLSLECTVEGTSNPNLYWYRQAAGRGLQLLFYSVGIGQISSEVPQNLSASRPQDRQFILSSKKLLLSDSGFYLCAWSVSGRGGGNEQFFGPGTRLTVL.

The rearrangement links TRBV2 to TRBJ1-1; the D is unclear. This CDR3 spans 15 amino acids. Germline CDR1 is SNHLY and CDR2 is FYNNEI. Between the trimmed V and J ends, which lost 7 bases and 1 base, there was a span of 16 bases. The CDR3 protein is CASNSRARGNTEAFF. The CDR3 DNA reads TGTGCCAGCAATAGTAGGGCTCGAGGGAACACTGAAGCTTTCTTT.

In DNA, the CDR3 is TGTGCCACCAAAATCCGGCCAGCAAACAATGAGCAGTTCTTC. Translating it yields CATKIRPANNEQFF. The chain links TRBV6-1 to TRBJ2-1; D gene ambiguous. The CDR3 loop spans 14 amino acids. Germline V gene sequence: CDR1 MNHNS, CDR2 SASEGT. V was pared by 10 bases and J by 5 bases, with 18 bases between.

The chain has TRBV29-1 and TRBJ2-1; no clear D. V was shortened by 0 bases and J by 15 bases, with 12 bases between the two germline ends. CDR3 length: 11 residues. Germline V gene sequence: CDR1 SQVTM, CDR2 ANQGSEA. The CDR3 sequence: CSVEDLGNVFF. CDR3 sequence (DNA): TGCAGCGTTGAAGATCTGGGGAATGTGTTCTTC.

The chain links TRBV5-4 to TRBJ2-7, with 8 bases lining up with TRBD2. Looked up from germline, CDR1 is SGHNT and CDR2 is YYREEE (reference sequence). The CDR3 extends over 16 amino acids. With 3 bases clipped from V and 2 bases from J, the junction kept 10 bases outside the gene matches. The CDR3 sequence: CASSSSKAGDPYEQYF. CDR3 in DNA: TGTGCCAGCAGCTCCAGTAAAGCGGGGGACCCCTACGAGCAGTACTTC.

V and J are TRBV4-1 and TRBJ1-5; TRBD1 aligns across 10 bases. J was trimmed by 9 bases and V by 4 bases; bases with no gene match: 12. The CDR3 is 16 residues long. CDR1 and CDR2 from the germline V gene are MGHRA and YSYEKL. Here the CDR3 DNA reads TGCGCCAGCAGCCTGACAGGGGGCGTTTTTTATCGGCCCCAGCATTTT. This encodes CASSLTGGVFYRPQHF.

The chain combines TRBV7-8 with TRBJ2-7; D unresolved. V was pared by 1 base and J by 4 bases, with 14 bases between. The CDR3 is made up of 15 amino acids. Per germline, CDR1 SGHVS and CDR2 FQNEAQ. CDR3 residues: CASSLGAAGLYEQYF. CDR3 DNA: TGTGCCAGCAGCTTAGGCGCCGCCGGTTTGTACGAGCAGTACTTC.

The chain is built from TRBV5-1 and TRBJ1-2; possible D gene TRBD1, 6 bases. Between the trimmed V and J ends, which lost 4 bases and 3 bases, there was a span of 10 bases. The CDR3 runs to 13 residues. Germline CDR1 is SGHRS and CDR2 is YFSETQ. In nucleotides, the CDR3 is TGCGCCAGCAGCCCAGAGGGGGACTATGGCTACACCTTC. It specifies CASSPEGDYGYTF.

The rearrangement joins TRBV4-1 to TRBJ1-1, with D perhaps matching TRBD1 (6 bases). This CDR3 has 15 residues. CDR1 and CDR2 (germline): MGHRA, YSYEKL. The V end lost 0 bases, the J end lost 10 bases, and 18 bases lay between the germline ends. Here the CDR3 reads CASSQEGAQGRVAFF. The CDR3 DNA reads TGCGCCAGCAGCCAAGAGGGGGCGCAAGGTCGGGTAGCTTTCTTT.

This clone was detected only once. The CDR3 region is CASREVLPSTDTQYF. The CDR3 region has the DNA TGTGCCAGCAGAGAGGTACTTCCTAGCACAGATACGCAGTATTTT. V is TRBV2 and J is TRBJ2-3; D gene unclear. Trimming cost V 6 bases and J 0 bases, with 13 bases left between them. CDR3 length: 15 residues. Germline V CDR1 and CDR2: SNHLY, FYNNEI. The full variable domain, its missing parts supplied by reference TRBV2 and TRBJ2-3, is EPEVTQTPSHQVTQMGQEVILRCVPISNHLYFYWYRQILGQKVEFLVSFYNNEISEKSEIFDDQFSVERPDGSNFTLKIRSTKLEDSAMYFCASREVLPSTDTQYFGPGTRLTVL.

This clone was seen a few times. The V gene is TRBV4-3, the J gene TRBJ1-4; no clear D. V was pared by 1 base and J by 14 bases, with 14 bases between. The CDR3 is made up of 13 amino acids. From germline, CDR1 is LGHNA and CDR2 YSLEER. CDR3 DNA: TGCGCCAGCAGCCAAGGCTACACCTCCACTCTGTTTTTT. This encodes CASSQGYTSTLFF.

The rearrangement uses TRBV9 and TRBJ1-1; D may be TRBD1 (5 bases). The ends were cut back, 3 bases at V and 0 bases at J, with 9 bases in the middle. Germline values: CDR1 SGDLS, CDR2 YYNGEE. This CDR3 is built from 14 residues. Written as DNA, the CDR3 is TGTGCCAGCAGCGAGGGGACGGTGAACACTGAAGCTTTCTTT. Translated: CASSEGTVNTEAFF. The entire variable domain, with the rest obtained from reference TRBV9 and TRBJ1-1, is as follows: DSGVTQTPKHLITATGQRVTLRCSPRSGDLSVYWYQQSLDQGLQFLIQYYNGEERAKGNILERFSAQQFPDLHSELNLSSLELGDSALYFCASSEGTVNTEAFFGQGTRLTVV.

The V call is TRBV5-1, the J call TRBJ2-4; 9 bases align to TRBD1. V gave up 0 bases and J gave up 8 bases; unmatched junction bases: 9. Per the germline V gene, CDR1 is SGHRS and CDR2 is YFSETQ. This CDR3 is 16 amino acids long. CDR3 DNA: TGCGCCAGCAGCTTGGGCGGGACAGGGATCGAGGACATTCAGTACTTC. Translating gives CASSLGGTGIEDIQYF. Full variable domain (missing parts from reference TRBV5-1 and TRBJ2-4): KAGVTQTPRYLIKTRGQQVTLSCSPISGHRSVSWYQQTPGQGLQFLFEYFSETQRNKGNFPGRFSGRQFSNSRSEMNVSTLELGDSALYLCASSLGGTGIEDIQYFGAGTRLSVL.

This chain connects TRBV27 to TRBJ1-2, with D perhaps TRBD1 (6 bases). Looked up from germline, CDR1 is MNHEY and CDR2 is SMNVEV (reference sequence). V lost 7 bases, J lost 2 bases, and 26 bases lay in between. This CDR3 spans 18 amino acids. CDR3 nucleotides: TGTGCCAGCAAATTATCGGGGACGGGGGCGGAGGGGAACTATGGCTACACCTTC. Its translation is CASKLSGTGAEGNYGYTF.

The chain has TRBV5-8 and TRBJ2-3; 13 bases are a match to TRBD2. Losses at the gene ends were 2 bases for V and 6 bases for J; bases not matched to a gene: 3. CDR1 is SGHTS and CDR2 is YDEGEE in the germline V gene. The CDR3 is 15 residues long. CDR3: CASSLLAGGVDTQYF. The CDR3 DNA sequence: TGTGCCAGCAGCTTACTAGCGGGAGGGGTGGATACGCAGTATTTT. The entire variable domain, with the rest obtained from reference TRBV5-8 and TRBJ2-3, is as follows: EAGVTQSPTHLIKTRGQQATLRCSPISGHTSVYWYQQALGLGLQFLLWYDEGEERNRGNFPPRFSGRQFPNYSSELNVNALELEDSALYLCASSLLAGGVDTQYFGPGTRLTVL.

The CDR3 nucleotides are TGTGCCAGCCGCCCGACAGGGAGAAATCAGCCCCAGCATTTT. Its translation is CASRPTGRNQPQHF. V gene TRBV6-5 combines with J gene TRBJ1-5; 7 bases fit TRBD1. V lost 8 bases and J lost 4; bases outside the gene matches: 8. There are 14 residues in the CDR3. Looked up from germline, CDR1 is MNHEY and CDR2 is SVGAGI.

This chain uses TRBV12-5 with TRBJ1-2; D not resolved. The germline V gene encodes CDR1 LGHNT and CDR2 FRNRAP. CDR3 length: 17 amino acids. Trimming shortened V by 4 bases and J by 0 bases, and 18 bases separated the two germline ends. CDR3 in amino acids: CASGSKPPTPTNYGYTF. The CDR3 DNA reads TGTGCTAGTGGTTCCAAACCTCCGACGCCCACTAACTATGGCTACACCTTC.

The count of this clone is one. V is TRBV4-1 and J is TRBJ1-6, with 7 bases matching TRBD1. Looked up from germline, CDR1 is MGHRA and CDR2 is YSYEKL. The J segment lost 7 bases and the V segment lost 1 base, leaving 7 bases of the junction unmatched. The CDR3 loop spans 16 amino acids. The CDR3 region is CASSQVLGTENSPLHF. CDR3 bases: TGCGCCAGCAGCCAAGTGCTCGGGACAGAAAATTCACCCCTCCACTTT.

This chain links TRBV5-1 with TRBJ2-7, with 12 bases fitting TRBD2. The CDR3 consists of 15 residues. Germline trimming cut 7 bases from V and 0 bases from J; bases unmatched to any gene: 5. Germline values: CDR1 SGHRS, CDR2 YFSETQ. Here the CDR3 DNA reads TGCGCCAGCTCCCGACTAGCGGGGGACTCCTACGAGCAGTACTTC. Protein product: CASSRLAGDSYEQYF.

CDR3: CASSKSQGLNTEAFF. DNA of the CDR3: TGTGCCAGCAGTAAGTCACAGGGTTTGAACACTGAAGCTTTCTTT. This chain joins TRBV6-5 and TRBJ1-1; possibly TRBD1 for D (6 bases). V shed 5 bases and J shed 0 bases, with 13 bases lying between them. Germline CDR1 MNHEY, CDR2 SVGAGI. The CDR3 is 15 amino acids.

J is TRBJ1-1 and V is TRBV7-8; no definite D call. V lost 2 bases and J 5 bases, leaving 18 bases between the germline ends. This CDR3 is built from 16 residues. From germline, CDR1 is SGHVS and CDR2 FQNEAQ. This CDR3 is CASSLLASTALTEAFF. The CDR3 nucleotides are TGTGCCAGCAGCTTATTGGCATCCACGGCTCTAACTGAAGCTTTCTTT.

The J gene is TRBJ2-7, the V gene TRBV6-5; 10 nucleotides agree with TRBD1. Germline CDR1 MNHEY, CDR2 SVGAGI. V lost 4 bases and J lost 4; bases outside the gene matches: 4. CDR3 size: 14 residues. CDR3 residues: CASSSPGQGYEQYF. The DNA of the CDR3 is TGTGCCAGCAGTTCTCCGGGACAGGGGTACGAGCAGTACTTC.

The V call is TRBV9, the J call TRBJ1-1; perhaps TRBD1 as D (5 bases). This CDR3 contains 14 residues. Trimming pared 4 bases from V and 1 base from J, leaving 11 bases between. Germline loops: CDR1 SGDLS, CDR2 YYNGEE. The CDR3 loop is CASSPGGTNTEAFF. The CDR3 DNA is TGTGCCAGCAGCCCCGGAGGGACGAACACTGAAGCTTTCTTT.

The chain combines TRBV27 with TRBJ1-4; 10 bases align to TRBD1. CDR3 length equals 14 residues. J lost 8 bases, V lost 7 bases, and 7 bases had no gene match. CDR1 is MNHEY, CDR2 SMNVEV, per germline (reference sequence). Written as DNA, the CDR3 is TGTGCCAGCACCGGGACAGGGGTTGGAGAAAAACTGTTTTTT. It specifies CASTGTGVGEKLFF.

The V and J genes are TRBV7-8 and TRBJ1-3; TRBD1 is a possible D gene (5 bases). CDR1 is SGHVS, CDR2 FQNEAQ, per germline. V dropped 4 bases and J dropped 4 bases, with 14 bases sitting between them. The CDR3 is made up of 15 amino acids. The CDR3 bases are TGTGCCAGCAGCTCGGGACCGGTGGGGGGAAACACCATATATTTT. Translation: CASSSGPVGGNTIYF.

This clone was detected only a few times. The V gene is TRBV7-9, the J gene TRBJ1-1, with no clear D. Trimming shortened V by 2 bases and J by 2 bases, and 6 bases separated the two germline ends. The V gene's germline CDR1 is SEHNR and CDR2 FQNEAQ (reference sequence). This CDR3 is 13 amino acids long. CDR3 in amino acids: CASSLWDNTEAFF. In nucleotides, the CDR3 is TGTGCCAGCAGCTTATGGGATAACACTGAAGCTTTCTTT.